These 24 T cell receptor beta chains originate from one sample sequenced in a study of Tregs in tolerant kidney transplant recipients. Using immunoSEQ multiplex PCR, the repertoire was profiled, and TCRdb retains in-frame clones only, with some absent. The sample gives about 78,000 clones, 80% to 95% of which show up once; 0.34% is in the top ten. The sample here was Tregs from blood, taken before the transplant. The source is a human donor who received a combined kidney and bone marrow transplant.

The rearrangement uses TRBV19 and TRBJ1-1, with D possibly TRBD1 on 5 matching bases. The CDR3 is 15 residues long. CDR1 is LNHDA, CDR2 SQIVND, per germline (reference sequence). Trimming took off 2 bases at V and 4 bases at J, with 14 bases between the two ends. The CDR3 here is CASSINGGAGTEAFF. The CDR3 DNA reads TGTGCCAGTAGTATAAATGGAGGGGCTGGCACTGAAGCTTTCTTT.

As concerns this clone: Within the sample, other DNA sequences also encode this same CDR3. The CDR3 DNA reads as TGTGCCAGCAGCTTGGGGACTAGCGGTTCCTACGAGCAGTACTTC. This encodes CASSLGTSGSYEQYF. The V gene is TRBV7-2, the J gene TRBJ2-7; 11 nucleotides agree with TRBD2. J was trimmed by 1 base and V by 3 bases; bases with no gene match: 2. The V gene's germline CDR1 is SGHTA and CDR2 FQGNSA. CDR3 size: 15 residues.

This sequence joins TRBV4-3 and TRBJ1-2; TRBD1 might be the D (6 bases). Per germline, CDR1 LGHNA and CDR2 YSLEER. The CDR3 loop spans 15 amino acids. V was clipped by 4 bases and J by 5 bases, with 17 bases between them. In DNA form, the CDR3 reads TGCGCCAGCAGCCCAGGAGAGACAGGCGGATATGGCTACACCTTC. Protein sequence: CASSPGETGGYGYTF.

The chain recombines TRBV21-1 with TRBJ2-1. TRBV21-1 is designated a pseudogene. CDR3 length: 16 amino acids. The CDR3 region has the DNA TGTGCCAGCAGCGCCTCCGGGACCGAGCGCTACAATGAGCAGTTCTTC. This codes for CASSASGTERYNEQFF.

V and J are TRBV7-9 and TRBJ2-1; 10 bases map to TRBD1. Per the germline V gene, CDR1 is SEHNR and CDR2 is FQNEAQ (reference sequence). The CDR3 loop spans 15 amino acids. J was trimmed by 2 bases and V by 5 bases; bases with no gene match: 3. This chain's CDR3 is CASSSDRGPYNEQFF. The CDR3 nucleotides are TGTGCCAGCAGCAGCGACAGGGGGCCCTACAATGAGCAGTTCTTC.

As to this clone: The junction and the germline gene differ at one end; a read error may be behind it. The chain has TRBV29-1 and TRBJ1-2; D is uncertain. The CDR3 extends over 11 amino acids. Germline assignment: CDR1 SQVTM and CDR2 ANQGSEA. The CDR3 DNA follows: TGTTCTTTCTTAGATTCCTATGGCTACACCTTC. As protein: CSFLDSYGYTF.

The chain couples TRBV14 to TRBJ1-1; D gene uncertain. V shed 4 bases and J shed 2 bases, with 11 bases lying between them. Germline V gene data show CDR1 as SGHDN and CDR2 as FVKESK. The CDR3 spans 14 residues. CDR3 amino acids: CASSREGRNTEAFF. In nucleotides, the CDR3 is TGTGCCAGCAGCCGGGAGGGCAGAAACACTGAAGCTTTCTTT.

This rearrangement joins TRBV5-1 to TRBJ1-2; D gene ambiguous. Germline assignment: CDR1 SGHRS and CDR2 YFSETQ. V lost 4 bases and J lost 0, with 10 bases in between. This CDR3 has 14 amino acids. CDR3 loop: CASSRDPANYGYTF. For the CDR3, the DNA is TGCGCCAGCAGCCGGGATCCGGCTAACTATGGCTACACCTTC. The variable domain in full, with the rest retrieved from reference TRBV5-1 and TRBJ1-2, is KAGVTQTPRYLIKTRGQQVTLSCSPISGHRSVSWYQQTPGQGLQFLFEYFSETQRNKGNFPGRFSGRQFSNSRSEMNVSTLELGDSALYLCASSRDPANYGYTFGSGTRLTVV.

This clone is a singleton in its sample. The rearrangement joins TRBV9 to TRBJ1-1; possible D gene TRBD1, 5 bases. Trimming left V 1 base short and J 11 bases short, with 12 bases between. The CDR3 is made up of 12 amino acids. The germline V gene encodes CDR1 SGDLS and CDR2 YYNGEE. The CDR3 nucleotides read TGTGCCAGCAGCGTATGGGGCTCAATGGCTTTCTTT. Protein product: CASSVWGSMAFF.

The CDR3 here is CASSLRLDEQYF. In DNA form, the CDR3 reads TGTGCCAGCAGCCTGCGCCTGGACGAGCAGTACTTC. The chain couples TRBV7-9 to TRBJ2-7; D unclear. This CDR3 comprises 12 residues. Trimming left V 5 bases short and J 5 bases short, with 10 bases between. Germline V lookup: CDR1 SEHNR, CDR2 FQNEAQ (reference sequence).

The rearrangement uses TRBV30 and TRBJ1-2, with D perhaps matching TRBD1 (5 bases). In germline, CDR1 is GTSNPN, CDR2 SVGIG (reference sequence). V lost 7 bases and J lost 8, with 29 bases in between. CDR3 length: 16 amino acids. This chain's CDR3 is CASSRGSGREGEGYTF. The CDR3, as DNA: TGTGCCTCCTCGAGGGGATCGGGCCGCGAGGGCGAGGGCTACACCTTC. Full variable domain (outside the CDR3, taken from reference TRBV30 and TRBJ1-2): SQTIHQWPATLVQPVGSPLSLECTVEGTSNPNLYWYRQAAGRGLQLLFYSVGIGQISSEVPQNLSASRPQDRQFILSSKKLLLSDSGFYLCASSRGSGREGEGYTFGSGTRLTVV.

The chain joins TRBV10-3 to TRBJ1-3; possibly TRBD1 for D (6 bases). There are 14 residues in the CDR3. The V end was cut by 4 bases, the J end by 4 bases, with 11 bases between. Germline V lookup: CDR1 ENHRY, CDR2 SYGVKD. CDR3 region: CAISVEGGGNTIYF. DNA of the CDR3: TGTGCCATCAGTGTCGAGGGGGGAGGAAACACCATATATTTT.

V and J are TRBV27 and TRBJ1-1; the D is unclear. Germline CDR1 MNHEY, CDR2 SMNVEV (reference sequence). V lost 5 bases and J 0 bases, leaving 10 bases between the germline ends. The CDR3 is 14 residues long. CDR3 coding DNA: TGTGCCAGCAGTCCCCCGCGGATGAACACTGAAGCTTTCTTT. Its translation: CASSPPRMNTEAFF.

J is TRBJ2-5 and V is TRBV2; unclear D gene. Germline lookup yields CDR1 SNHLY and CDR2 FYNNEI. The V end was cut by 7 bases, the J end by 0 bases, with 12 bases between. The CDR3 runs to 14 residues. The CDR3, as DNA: TGTGCCAGCATCCCACAAGAGTACCAAGAGACCCAGTACTTC. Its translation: CASIPQEYQETQYF.

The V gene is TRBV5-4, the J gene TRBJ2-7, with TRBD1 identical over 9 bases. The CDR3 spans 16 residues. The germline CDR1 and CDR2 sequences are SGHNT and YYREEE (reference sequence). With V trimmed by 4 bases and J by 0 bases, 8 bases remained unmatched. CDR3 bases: TGTGCCAGCAGCCCGGGACAGGGTGGTCCCTCCTACGAGCAGTACTTC. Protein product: CASSPGQGGPSYEQYF.

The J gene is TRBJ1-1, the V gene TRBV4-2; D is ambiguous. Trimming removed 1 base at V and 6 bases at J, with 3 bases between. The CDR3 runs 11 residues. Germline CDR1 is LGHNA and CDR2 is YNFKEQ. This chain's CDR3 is CASSQASEAFF. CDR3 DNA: TGTGCCAGCAGCCAAGCCTCTGAAGCTTTCTTT.

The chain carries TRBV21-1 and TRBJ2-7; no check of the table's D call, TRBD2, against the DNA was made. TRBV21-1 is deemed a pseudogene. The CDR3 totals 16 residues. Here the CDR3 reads CASRTLAGLSGYEQYF. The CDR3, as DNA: TGTGCCAGCAGGACCCTAGCGGGGCTCTCTGGGTACGAGCAGTACTTC.

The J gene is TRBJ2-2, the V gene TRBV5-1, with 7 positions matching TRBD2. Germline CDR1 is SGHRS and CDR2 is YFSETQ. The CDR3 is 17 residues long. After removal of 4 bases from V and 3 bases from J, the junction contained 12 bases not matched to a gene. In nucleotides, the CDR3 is TGCGCCAGCAGCCATCAGATCAGCGGGACGGACACCGGGGAGCTGTTTTTT. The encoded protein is CASSHQISGTDTGELFF.

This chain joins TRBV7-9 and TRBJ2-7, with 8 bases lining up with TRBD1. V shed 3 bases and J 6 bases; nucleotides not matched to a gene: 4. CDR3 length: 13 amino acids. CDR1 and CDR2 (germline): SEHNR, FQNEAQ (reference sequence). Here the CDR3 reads CASSFLTGVEQYF. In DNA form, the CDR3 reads TGTGCCAGCAGCTTTTTGACAGGGGTCGAGCAGTACTTC.

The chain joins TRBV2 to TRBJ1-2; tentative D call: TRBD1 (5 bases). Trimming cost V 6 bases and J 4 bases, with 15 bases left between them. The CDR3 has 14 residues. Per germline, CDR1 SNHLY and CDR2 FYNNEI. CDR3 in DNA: TGTGCCAGCAGATCAGGGTCGATTGGCTATGGCTACACCTTC. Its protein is CASRSGSIGYGYTF.

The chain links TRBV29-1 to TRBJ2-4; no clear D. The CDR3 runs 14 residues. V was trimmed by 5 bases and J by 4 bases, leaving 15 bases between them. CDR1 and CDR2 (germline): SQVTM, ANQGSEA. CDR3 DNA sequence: TGCAGCGTTAGTCGATTACCCGTTAAAAACATTCAGTACTTC. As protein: CSVSRLPVKNIQYF. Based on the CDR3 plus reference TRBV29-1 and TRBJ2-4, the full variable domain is SAVISQKPSRDICQRGTSLTIQCQVDSQVTMMFWYRQQPGQSLTLIATANQGSEATYESGFVIDKFPISRPNLTFSTLTVSNMSPEDSSIYLCSVSRLPVKNIQYFGAGTRLSVL.

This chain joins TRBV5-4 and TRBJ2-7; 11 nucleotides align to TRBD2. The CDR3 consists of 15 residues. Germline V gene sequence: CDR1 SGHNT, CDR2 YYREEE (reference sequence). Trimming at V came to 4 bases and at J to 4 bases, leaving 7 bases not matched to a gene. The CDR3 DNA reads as TGTGCCAGCAGCCCCGGGGGACTAGCGGTATACGAGCAGTACTTC. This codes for CASSPGGLAVYEQYF.

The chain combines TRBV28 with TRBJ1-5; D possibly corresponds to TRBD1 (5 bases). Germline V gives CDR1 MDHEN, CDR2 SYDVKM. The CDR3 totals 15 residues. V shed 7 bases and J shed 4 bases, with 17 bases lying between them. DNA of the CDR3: TGTGCCAGCACCCGGTCCCAAGGGGTTAATCAGCCCCAGCATTTT. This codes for CASTRSQGVNQPQHF.

The CDR3 sequence is CASSLGQAFNSPLHF. As DNA, the CDR3 is TGTGCCAGCAGCTTGGGACAGGCCTTTAATTCACCCCTCCACTTT. This rearrangement joins TRBV5-4 to TRBJ1-6; TRBD1 is a possible D gene (6 bases). The germline V gene encodes CDR1 SGHNT and CDR2 YYREEE (reference sequence). With 0 bases removed from V and 6 bases from J, the gap between germline ends came to 10 bases. The CDR3 runs 15 residues.